The entry that follows covers one T cell receptor (beta chain) sequence. The data stem from a study of neoadjuvant nivolumab and ipilimumab in lung cancer. Measured with immunoSEQ multiplex PCR; TCRdb has only the in-frame clones, and not every one. In the table there are about 15,000 clones, 65% to 85% of which are singletons. The material sequenced was tumor tissue, taken after neoadjuvant nivolumab, alone or with ipilimumab, at or shortly before surgery. The source of this sequence is an adult with non-small cell lung cancer.

The CDR3 protein is CASSREHEQYF. In nucleotides, the CDR3 is TGCGCCAGCAGCAGAGAGCACGAGCAGTACTTC. J is TRBJ2-7 and V is TRBV5-1, with D uncertain. The CDR3 is made up of 11 amino acids. The germline V gene has CDR1 SGHRS and CDR2 YFSETQ. Trimming removed 4 bases at V and 5 bases at J, with 7 bases between.